Below are 17 T cell receptor beta chains sequenced from a single sample in a study of T cells in Graves' hyperthyroidism and ophthalmopathy. What was amplified from RNA transcripts were TCR beta CDR3 regions. With the HTBI primer set, the TCR CDR3 went through a first round of RT-PCR. TCRdb reprocessed the multiplex PCR reads with MiXCR, giving one entry per CDR3 protein. Of roughly 260,000 distinct CDR3 sequences in the sample, approximately 14% were seen once. The sequenced sample consisted of blood. These receptors were taken from a woman in her 40s with Graves' hyperthyroidism that later progressed to Graves' ophthalmopathy.

At least ten counts were recorded for this clonotype. The chain joins TRBV20-1 to TRBJ2-5; 7 bases are shared with TRBD2. CDR1 and CDR2 from the germline V gene are DFQATT and SNEGSKA (reference sequence). The V gene end was trimmed by 2 bases and the J gene end by 3 bases; junction bases not matched to a gene: 9. The CDR3 contains 15 residues. CDR3 residues: CSARPSGEGEETQYF. CDR3 nucleotide sequence: TGCAGTGCTAGACCCTCGGGGGAGGGCGAAGAGACCCAGTACTTC.

This clonotype showed up many times. The rearrangement links TRBV28 to TRBJ2-2; weak D call: TRBD1 (5 bases). The CDR3 is 13 residues long. The germline CDR1 and CDR2 sequences are MDHEN and SYDVKM. With 3 bases removed from V and 9 bases from J, the gap between germline ends came to 11 bases. The CDR3: CASSFPGLRELFF. The CDR3 DNA sequence: TGTGCCAGCAGTTTCCCAGGGTTAAGGGAGCTGTTTTTT.

This clonotype was detected ten times or more. The chain couples TRBV5-5 to TRBJ2-3; 7 bases agree with TRBD1. The CDR3 totals 15 residues. In germline, CDR1 is SGHKS, CDR2 YYEKEE (reference sequence). The V segment lost 1 base and the J segment 0 bases; nucleotides outside the gene matches: 2. CDR3 DNA sequence: TGTGCCAGCAGCTTGAGGGGGCGTAGCACAGATACGCAGTATTTT. It specifies CASSLRGRSTDTQYF.

This clonotype was found a few times. V and J are TRBV19 and TRBJ1-1, with no clear D. Germline CDR1 is LNHDA and CDR2 is SQIVND (reference sequence). CDR3 length equals 13 residues. Trimming stripped 3 bases from V and 8 bases from J, with 13 bases between. DNA for the CDR3: TGTGCCAGTAGTATTTTCATGGGCAGGGAAGCTTTCTTT. It encodes CASSIFMGREAFF. The complete variable domain, with remaining parts taken from reference TRBV19 and TRBJ1-1, reads DGGITQSPKYLFRKEGQNVTLSCEQNLNHDAMYWYRQDPGQGLRLIYYSQIVNDFQKGDIAEGYSVSREKKESFPLTVTSAQKNPTAFYLCASSIFMGREAFFGQGTRLTVV.

The V and J genes are TRBV28 and TRBJ2-3; 7 bases are shared with TRBD1. CDR1 is MDHEN, CDR2 SYDVKM, per germline. V trimming: 8 bases; J trimming: 2 bases; junction bases outside the gene matches: 22. The length of the CDR3 is 19 residues. The CDR3 nucleotides are TGTGCCAGCCAGAGGGCACAGGGGCGAACAGCCACTTCCACAGATACGCAGTATTTT. This gives the protein CASQRAQGRTATSTDTQYF.

This clonotype has a count of ten or more. The junction does not match germline at one end; this may be a read error. The chain is built from TRBV18 and TRBJ1-1, with D hard to call. The CDR3 sequence is 13 residues long. Germline V CDR1 and CDR2: KGHSH, LQKENI. The CDR3 DNA reads TGTGCCACCTCAACCGGGCCGAACACTGAAGCTTTCTTT. It yields the protein CATSTGPNTEAFF.

This clonotype was detected many times. The rearrangement joins TRBV2 to TRBJ2-3, with 11 bases aligning to TRBD2. Germline V gene data show CDR1 as SNHLY and CDR2 as FYNNEI. The CDR3 consists of 16 residues. Trimming took 7 bases from V and 6 from J; bases not matched to a gene: 12. CDR3 nucleotide sequence: TGTGCCAGCAAGTCCCGCTTACTAGCGGGAGTGGATACGCAGTATTTT. Protein product: CASKSRLLAGVDTQYF.

This clonotype was counted at least ten times. This chain links TRBV2 with TRBJ1-3; D is ambiguous. CDR3 length: 15 amino acids. Trimming took off 6 bases at V and 0 bases at J, with 12 bases between the two ends. Germline assignment: CDR1 SNHLY and CDR2 FYNNEI. As DNA, the CDR3 is TGTGCCAGCAGACGGACGGAGGCCTCTGGAAACACCATATATTTT. Translation gives CASRRTEASGNTIYF.

With respect to this clonotype: A read error may be the cause here, since a much bigger clone is one base away. The CDR3, as DNA: TGCAGCGTCGTTCCCCCAGCGCGCTCCACGCAGTATTTT. Translated, it gives CSVVPPARSTQYF. The V and J genes are TRBV29-1 and TRBJ2-3; unclear D gene. Germline lookup yields CDR1 SQVTM and CDR2 ANQGSEA. The CDR3 spans 13 residues. The V end was cut by 6 bases, the J end by 9 bases, with 19 bases between.

This clonotype was seen many times. This chain connects TRBV20-1 to TRBJ2-7; D unclear. Germline loops: CDR1 DFQATT, CDR2 SNEGSKA (reference sequence). The CDR3 length is 12 residues. Trimming left V 0 bases short and J 5 bases short, with 8 bases between. CDR3: CSARDRGDEQYF. The CDR3 DNA follows: TGCAGTGCTAGAGATCGCGGTGACGAGCAGTACTTC.

This rearrangement joins TRBV20-1 to TRBJ1-5; 7 nucleotides match TRBD1. Trimming took 2 bases from V and 7 from J; bases not matched to a gene: 8. The CDR3 covers 14 residues. The germline V gene encodes CDR1 DFQATT and CDR2 SNEGSKA (reference sequence). The CDR3, as DNA: TGCAGTGCTAGAACAGGGGACCTACCACAGCCCCAGCATTTT. Its translation is CSARTGDLPQPQHF.

The rearrangement joins TRBV6-1 to TRBJ2-7; TRBD2 matches 10 bases. The ends lost 6 bases at V and 7 bases at J; junction bases unmatched: 6. Germline loops: CDR1 MNHNS, CDR2 SASEGT. The CDR3 is made up of 13 amino acids. In nucleotides, the CDR3 is TGTGCCAGCAGACTAGCGGGATCGAGGGAGCAGTACTTC. Protein product: CASRLAGSREQYF.

V gene TRBV6-1 combines with J gene TRBJ2-3; D unresolved. CDR3 size: 12 residues. Germline V gene sequence: CDR1 MNHNS, CDR2 SASEGT. Trimming took off 6 bases at V and 6 bases at J, with 10 bases between the two ends. The DNA for the CDR3 is TGTGCCAGCAGCCCTGCCGCGGATACGCAGTATTTT. Translating gives CASSPAADTQYF.

V and J are TRBV11-1 and TRBJ2-7; the match to TRBD1 covers 9 bases. This CDR3 region has 16 residues. Germline loops: CDR1 SGHAT, CDR2 FQDESV (reference sequence). V gave up 2 bases and J gave up 5 bases; unmatched junction bases: 10. The CDR3 coding sequence is TGTGCCAGCAGCTTATGGGCCGGGACAGGGATGGACGAGCAGTACTTC. Its protein is CASSLWAGTGMDEQYF.

This clonotype was seen more than once but under ten times. The chain couples TRBV4-2 to TRBJ2-7; no clear D. The germline CDR1 and CDR2 sequences are LGHNA and YNFKEQ. With 0 bases removed from V and 1 base from J, the gap between germline ends came to 4 bases. This CDR3 comprises 13 residues. CDR3 in amino acids: CASSQELSYEQYF. The CDR3 coding sequence is TGTGCCAGCAGCCAAGAACTTTCCTACGAGCAGTACTTC.

This clonotype was counted between two and nine times. The chain couples TRBV19 to TRBJ2-1; tentatively, D is TRBD2 (6 bases). Germline values: CDR1 LNHDA, CDR2 SQIVND (reference sequence). The V end was cut by 6 bases, the J end by 4 bases, with 10 bases between. The CDR3 is 13 amino acids. In DNA form, the CDR3 reads TGTGCCAGTAGGCCACTAGCTTACAATGAGCAGTTCTTC. Translation: CASRPLAYNEQFF.

This clonotype was counted at least ten times. This chain uses TRBV19 with TRBJ2-5; 8 bases are shared with TRBD2. The J segment lost 1 base and the V segment lost 3 bases, leaving 13 bases of the junction unmatched. The CDR3 contains 18 residues. Germline V gene sequence: CDR1 LNHDA, CDR2 SQIVND (reference sequence). The CDR3 loop reads CASSMRREGVATQETQYF. For the CDR3, the DNA is TGTGCCAGTAGTATGCGCCGGGAGGGCGTAGCTACCCAAGAGACCCAGTACTTC.